This TCR beta chain was found in a study of T cell responses to AZD1222 COVID-19 vaccine. Regarding the study as a whole: The study reported that nearly half of spike-specific TCRs target unmutated variant regions. It was only five to seven AZD1222 recipients who were seropositive at baseline. Possibly, clonal diversity was underestimated; donors were largely white British and included more females. Mapped onto spike, vaccine-associated CD4 TCRs spanned it and were dominant at 160-218 and 743-854.

Profiled with immunoSEQ multiplex PCR; TCRdb holds only in-frame clones, not every one. The sample lists more than 95,000 clones, approximately 86% occurring once. For this clone: Its antigen is currently unknown.

The sequence was obtained from an adult who received the MenACWY meningococcal vaccine as a control. The sequencing here drew on peripheral blood, taken 28 days after the second dose of the MenACWY control vaccine.

CDR3 sequence reads: CASSYLAGGYTDTQYF. The CDR3, as DNA: TGTGCCAGCAGCTATTTAGCGGGGGGGTACACAGATACGCAGTATTTT. V is TRBV11-2 and J is TRBJ2-3, with 11 bases fitting TRBD2. There are 16 residues in the CDR3. Trimming cost V 4 bases and J 2 bases; bases outside gene matches: 5. Germline CDR1 is SGHAT and CDR2 is FQNNGV.